This T cell receptor beta chain came from a study of T-cell reconstitution after alpha-beta-depleted transplantation in children (dated by TCRdb to 2015 to 2016). With respect to the entire study: Using TCR repertoire profiling, the study quantitatively followed how T-cell immune reconstitution unfolded in children after TCRalphabeta/CD19-depleted allogeneic hematopoietic cell transplantation. Broad study findings and their caveats: Over subsequent months, a decline in hyperexpanded clone frequencies was noted, and after one year, T-cell counts and TCRbeta diversity were mostly ascribed to newly produced T cells. The high TCRbeta diversity at day 60 in some patients was ascribed to recipient T cells and intrathymic progenitors that had survived conditioning. About two months after transplant, the apparently early recovery of alphabetaT-cell counts reportedly depended on just several hundred clones that had expanded rapidly and came from non-depleted graft cells.

The cysteine opens and the phenylalanine closes a CDR3 of 13 amino acids. The CDR3 DNA has 39 bases and is translated from base 1. CDR1 MNHEY and CDR2 SVGAGI were looked up in the germline V gene. At the junction V is shortened by 5 bases and J by 0 bases, with 7 bases in between. The treatment or condition label on this specimen signifies: allogeneic hematopoietic cell transplantation with graft depleted of TCRalphabeta T cells and CD19 B cells. The children who served as transplant recipients had been given grafts of TCRalphabeta/CD19-depleted allogeneic hematopoietic cells. This clonotype came up a few times. Its antigen has not been determined. It has no much larger one-base neighbor in the sample; base qualities were not kept. Libraries were built with PCR. TCRdb records Illumina HiSeq 2500 as the sequencer. TCR library preparation used molecular barcoding, with unique molecular identifiers applied to normalize quantification of the TCRbeta repertoire. TCRdb ran its own pipeline on the public reads, namely fastp trimming at Q25 and MiXCR clone calling, and kept in-frame beta chains. Entries are consolidated by CDR3 protein sequence, retaining the most common genes and DNA. For this sample the table gives about 540,000 distinct CDR3 sequences, of which over 25% were detected only once. Of the sample, around a third is held by the ten largest clones.

Rearrangement joined TRBV6-5 to TRBJ1-1, with the D gene too uncertain to name. Sequences were derived from PBMCs, sampled before TCRalphabeta/CD19-depleted stem cell transplant. The TCR comes from a boy younger than two with Wiskott-Aldrich syndrome, due to receive a stem cell transplant. CDR3 loop: CASSPFMNTEAFF. In nucleotides, the sequence is TGTGCCAGCAGTCCCTTCATGAACACTGAAGCTTTCTTT.